The source of this T cell receptor beta chain is a study of CD8+ T cells in alopecia areata. The authors extracted RNA and reverse transcribed it into cDNA as the sequencing template. Profiled with immunoSEQ multiplex PCR; TCRdb holds only in-frame clones, not every one. The sample holds roughly 190,000 clones, 50% to 60% seen once. In germline, CDR1 is SQVTM, CDR2 ANQGSEA. The CDR3 spans 13 residues. With 2 bases clipped from V and 4 bases from J, the junction kept 0 bases outside the gene matches. Treatment in this sample: oral pan-JAK inhibitor, 5-10 mg twice daily. Sequenced material: CD4+ T cells sorted from blood, taken at week 4, from a patient treated with tofacitinib. The chain couples TRBV29-1 to TRBJ2-5, with 11 bases aligning to TRBD2. The TCR sequence derives from a human donor with alopecia areata. In DNA, the CDR3 is TGCAGCGTTGAAACTAGCGGGGGAGAGACCCAGTACTTC. Protein: CSVETSGGETQYF.